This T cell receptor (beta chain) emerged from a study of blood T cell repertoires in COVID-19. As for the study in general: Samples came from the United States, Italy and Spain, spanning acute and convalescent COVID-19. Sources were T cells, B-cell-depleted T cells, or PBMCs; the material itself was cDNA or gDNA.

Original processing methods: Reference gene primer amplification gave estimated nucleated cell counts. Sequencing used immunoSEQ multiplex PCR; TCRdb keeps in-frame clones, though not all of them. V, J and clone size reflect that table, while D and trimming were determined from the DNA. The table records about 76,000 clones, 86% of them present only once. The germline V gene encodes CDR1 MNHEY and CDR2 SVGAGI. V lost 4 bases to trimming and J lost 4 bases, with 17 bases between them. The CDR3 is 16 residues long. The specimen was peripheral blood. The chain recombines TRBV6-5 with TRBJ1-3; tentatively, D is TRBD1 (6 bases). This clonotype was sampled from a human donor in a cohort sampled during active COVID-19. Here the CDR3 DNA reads TGTGCCAGCAGTTCTACCAGGGGATTTCAAGGAAACACCATATATTTT. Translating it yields CASSSTRGFQGNTIYF.